The T cell receptor (beta chain) described here comes from a study of shared clonotypes between healthy human individuals (TCRdb year 2020). Some background on the complete study: The cohort included three men and a couple of women between 18 and 49 years of age. For each donor, CD4 naive and CD4 memory were each given three plates, CD8 naive was given two plates, and CD8 memory was given one plate. To estimate repertoire size and how much clonotype sharing occurs between individuals, the study deeply sequenced the blood TCR repertoires of a handful of healthy adults. To increase sequencing depth and limit assay-specific biases, different laboratories used diverse techniques to prepare libraries and sequence TCR repertoires. Per donor, leukapheresis produced somewhere between about 0.94 and 10 billion PBMCs.

The paper's findings and limits, for the study overall: Estimated clonotype richness was generally larger for naive than for memory subsets. Based on pairwise subsampling, the degree of clonotype sharing among donors was expected to be affected by sequencing depth. Because the study included only a small number of donors, the genetic and exposure-history diversity represented was limited. Clonotypes shared by all four sorted-subset donors showed higher generation probabilities than non-shared clonotypes. When a handful of donors were compared, the shared fraction of clonotypes was roughly 4.8% for naive CD4, less than 4% for naive CD8, more than 2% for memory CD4, and less than 0.45% for memory CD8. Only blood was sampled, and tissue TCR repertoires likely differ from those in blood. Rarefaction of sorted-subset datasets indicated incomplete sequencing despite the large sequencing depth.

This clone was found a few times. Its antigen specificity is not known. The record has no base qualities; no much larger clone is one base away. Distinct nucleotide sequences in the sample also encode this CDR3. Using the deep immunoSEQ assay, multiplex PCR amplified TCR CDR3 regions from genomic DNA. Extracted genomic DNA from each cell subset was distributed evenly across all wells of several immunoSEQ 96-well plates, and each plate was treated as a replicate. Each replicate PCR for sorted subsets received about 200 ng genomic DNA, equal to about 30,000 T cell genomes. Purified libraries were measured with a Qubit 3.0 fluorometer, size-checked on a Bioanalyzer 2100, and measured again with the KAPA Library Quantification kit. A separate single-read 150-cycle Illumina NextSeq 550 flow cell was used to sequence each immunoSEQ 96-well plate. The original pipeline was this. Because only junctional sequences without quality scores were contained in the immunoSEQ output, filtering matching that applied to full-length reads could not be performed. To assign V/J genes and CDR3, sequences were annotated against IMGT germline references using PyIR, a Python wrapper for IgBLAST v1.9. Reads were removed for weak V/J assignments (E-value above 1e-6), missing CDR3, stop codons, out-of-frame junctions, or ambiguous translated residues. V3J clonotypes were defined by identical inferred V gene, J gene, and CDR3 amino acid sequence. Percentage overlap between repertoires was calculated by dividing the number of shared unique clonotypes by the size of the smaller repertoire. RTK rarefaction, the Chao1 estimator, and Recon v2.1 estimates of unobserved clonotypes were used to assess repertoire richness. OLGA was used to compute generation probabilities for all TCRbeta clonotypes that the gDNA method yielded from several donors. TCRdb carries this immuneACCESS record with in-frame sequences only. Its versions omit some clonotypes, under half of them owing to an unresolved V gene in the studies checked, with the rest unexplained. V and J calls and clone size follow that table, whereas D and trimming were derived from the DNA. For this sample there are roughly 700,000 clones; around 72% appear just once. The top ten constitute 1.7% of the sample.

Donors were healthy HIV-negative adults with no recently reported acute infections or vaccinations. Every donor was a Caucasian adult living in Nashville, Tennessee, USA. CD4+ T cells were enriched by magnetic negative selection; naive cells were then positively selected on CD45RA, and the negative fraction formed the memory subset. Blood was collected by leukapheresis, and PBMCs were isolated by Ficoll-Histopaque density gradient centrifugation and then cryopreserved in liquid nitrogen vapor phase. Analytical flow cytometry was used to check the purity and quantity of every magnetically sorted T cell population. From each sorted fraction, genomic DNA was isolated and quantified by UV absorbance on a Nanodrop 2000c. The CDR3 numbers 11 residues from cysteine through phenylalanine. The only DNA kept is the CDR3, 33 bases in frame from the first base. The germline V gene (reference sequence) supplies CDR1 DFQATT and CDR2 SNEGSKA. The junction shows trimming of 2 bases on V and 3 bases on J, plus 3 bases between the germline ends.

The chain was built from TRBV20-1 and TRBJ2-3; there is no confident call for the D gene. This clonotype originated in a woman aged 25 to 39 in good health. The specimen was memory CD4+ T cells sorted from blood. Reading the label with the study, this specimen's cell subset or site is: CD45RA-negative fraction. The DNA sequence follows: TGCAGTGCTAGAAAAACAGATACGCAGTATTTT. The translation is CSARKTDTQYF.